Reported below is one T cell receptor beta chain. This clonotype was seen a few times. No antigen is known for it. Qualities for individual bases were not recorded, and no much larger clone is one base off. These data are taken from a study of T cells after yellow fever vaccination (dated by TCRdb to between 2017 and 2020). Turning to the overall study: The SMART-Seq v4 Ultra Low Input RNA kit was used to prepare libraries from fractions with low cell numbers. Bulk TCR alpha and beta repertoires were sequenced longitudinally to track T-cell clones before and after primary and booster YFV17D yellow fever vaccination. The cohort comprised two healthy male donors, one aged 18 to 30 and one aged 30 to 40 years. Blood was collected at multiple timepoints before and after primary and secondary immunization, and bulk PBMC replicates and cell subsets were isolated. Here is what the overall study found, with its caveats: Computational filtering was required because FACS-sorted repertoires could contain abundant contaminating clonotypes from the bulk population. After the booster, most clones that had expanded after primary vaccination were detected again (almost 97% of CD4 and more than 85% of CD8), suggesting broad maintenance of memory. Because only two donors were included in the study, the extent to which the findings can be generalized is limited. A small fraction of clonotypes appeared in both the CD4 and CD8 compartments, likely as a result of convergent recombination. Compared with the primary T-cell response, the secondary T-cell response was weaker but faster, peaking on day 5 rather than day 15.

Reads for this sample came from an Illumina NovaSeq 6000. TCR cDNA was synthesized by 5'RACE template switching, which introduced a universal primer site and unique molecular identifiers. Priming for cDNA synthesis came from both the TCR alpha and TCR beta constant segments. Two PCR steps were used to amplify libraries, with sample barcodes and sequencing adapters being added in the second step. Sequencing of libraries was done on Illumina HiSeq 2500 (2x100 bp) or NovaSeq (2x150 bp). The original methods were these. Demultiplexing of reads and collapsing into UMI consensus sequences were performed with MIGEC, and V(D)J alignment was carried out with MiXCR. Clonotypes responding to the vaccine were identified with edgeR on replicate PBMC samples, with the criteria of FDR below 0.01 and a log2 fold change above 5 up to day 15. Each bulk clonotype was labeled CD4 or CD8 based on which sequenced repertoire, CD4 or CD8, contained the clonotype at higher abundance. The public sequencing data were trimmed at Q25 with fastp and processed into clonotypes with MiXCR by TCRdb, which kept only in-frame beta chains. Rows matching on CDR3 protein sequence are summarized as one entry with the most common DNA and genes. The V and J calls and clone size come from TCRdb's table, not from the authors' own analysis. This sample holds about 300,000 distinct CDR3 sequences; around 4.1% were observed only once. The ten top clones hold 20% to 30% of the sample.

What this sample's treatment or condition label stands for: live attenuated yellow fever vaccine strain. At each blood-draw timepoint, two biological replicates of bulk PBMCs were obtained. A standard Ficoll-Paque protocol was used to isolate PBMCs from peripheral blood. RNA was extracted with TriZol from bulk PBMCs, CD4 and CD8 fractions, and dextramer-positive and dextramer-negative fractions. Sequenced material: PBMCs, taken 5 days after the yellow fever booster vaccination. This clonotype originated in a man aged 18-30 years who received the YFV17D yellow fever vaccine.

The CDR3 reads as follows: CASSRRWLGGTDTQYF. The DNA is TGTGCCAGCAGCCGCCGGTGGCTGGGTGGAACAGATACGCAGTATTTT. The V gene is TRBV14 and the J gene is TRBJ2-3; no D gene can be assigned with confidence. CDR1 and CDR2 (SGHDN, FVKESK) derive from the germline V gene. The CDR3 has 16 amino acids, counting the end cysteine and phenylalanine. Here the CDR3 DNA is all that survives: 48 bases in frame from base 1. The junction shows trimming of 4 bases on V and 3 bases on J, plus 17 bases between the germline ends.